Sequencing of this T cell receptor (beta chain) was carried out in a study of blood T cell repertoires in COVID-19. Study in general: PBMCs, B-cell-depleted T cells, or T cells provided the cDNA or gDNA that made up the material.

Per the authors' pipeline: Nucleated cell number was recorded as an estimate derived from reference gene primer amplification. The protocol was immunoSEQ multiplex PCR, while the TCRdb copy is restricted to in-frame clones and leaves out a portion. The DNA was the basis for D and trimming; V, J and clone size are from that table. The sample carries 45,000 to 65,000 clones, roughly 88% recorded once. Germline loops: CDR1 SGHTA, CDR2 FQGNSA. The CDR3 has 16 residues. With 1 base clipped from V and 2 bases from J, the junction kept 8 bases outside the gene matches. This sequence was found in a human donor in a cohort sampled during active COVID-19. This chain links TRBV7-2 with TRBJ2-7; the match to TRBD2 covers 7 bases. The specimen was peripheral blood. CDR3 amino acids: CASSLGGGSLPYEQYF. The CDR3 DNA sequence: TGTGCCAGCAGCTTAGGGGGGGGAAGCCTCCCCTACGAGCAGTACTTC.